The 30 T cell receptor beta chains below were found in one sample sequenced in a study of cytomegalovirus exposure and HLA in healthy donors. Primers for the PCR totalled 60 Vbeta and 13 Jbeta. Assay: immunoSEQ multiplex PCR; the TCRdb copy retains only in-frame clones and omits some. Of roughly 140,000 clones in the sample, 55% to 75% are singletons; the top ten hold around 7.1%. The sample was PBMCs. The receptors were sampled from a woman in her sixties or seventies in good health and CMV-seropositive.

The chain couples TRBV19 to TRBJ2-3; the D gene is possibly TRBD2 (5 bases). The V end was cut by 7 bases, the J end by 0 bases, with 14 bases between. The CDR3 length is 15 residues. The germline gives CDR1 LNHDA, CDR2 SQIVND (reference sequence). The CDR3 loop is CASNGGRPSTDTQYF. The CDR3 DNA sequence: TGTGCCAGTAATGGCGGGCGCCCTAGCACAGATACGCAGTATTTT. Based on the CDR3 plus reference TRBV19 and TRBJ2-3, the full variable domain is DGGITQSPKYLFRKEGQNVTLSCEQNLNHDAMYWYRQDPGQGLRLIYYSQIVNDFQKGDIAEGYSVSREKKESFPLTVTSAQKNPTAFYLCASNGGRPSTDTQYFGPGTRLTVL.

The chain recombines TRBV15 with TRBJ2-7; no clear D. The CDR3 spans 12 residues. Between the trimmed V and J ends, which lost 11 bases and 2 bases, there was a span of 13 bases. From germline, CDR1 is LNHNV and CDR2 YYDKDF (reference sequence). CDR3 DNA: TGTGCCGCCGAGACTTACACCTACGAGCAGTACTTC. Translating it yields CAAETYTYEQYF.

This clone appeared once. The CDR3 nucleotides are TGTGCCAGCTCACCAAGTAATAGACTAGCGGGAGTTCACGAGCAGTACTTC. Translation gives CASSPSNRLAGVHEQYF. The V call is TRBV18, the J call TRBJ2-7, with 12 bases identical to TRBD2. This CDR3 comprises 17 residues. Trimming cost V 2 bases and J 5 bases; bases outside gene matches: 10. Germline V gene sequence: CDR1 KGHSH, CDR2 LQKENI.

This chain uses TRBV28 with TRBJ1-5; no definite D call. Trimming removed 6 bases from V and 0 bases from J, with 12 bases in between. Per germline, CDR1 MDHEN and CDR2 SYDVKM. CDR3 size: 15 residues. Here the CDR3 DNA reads TGTGCCAGCAGCCTAGGGAGTTTTAGCAATCAGCCCCAGCATTTT. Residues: CASSLGSFSNQPQHF.

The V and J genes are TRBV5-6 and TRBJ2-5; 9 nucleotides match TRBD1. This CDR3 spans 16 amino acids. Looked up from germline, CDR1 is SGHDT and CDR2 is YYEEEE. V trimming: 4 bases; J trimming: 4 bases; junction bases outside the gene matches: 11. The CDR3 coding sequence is TGTGCCAGCAGCCTTATGACAGGGGGATCTGGAGAGACCCAGTACTTC. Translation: CASSLMTGGSGETQYF.

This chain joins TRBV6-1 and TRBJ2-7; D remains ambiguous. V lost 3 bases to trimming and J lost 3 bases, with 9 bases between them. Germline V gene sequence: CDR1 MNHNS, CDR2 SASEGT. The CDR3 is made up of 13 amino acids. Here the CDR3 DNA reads TGTGCCAGCAGTGAGACTCTAAACTACGAGCAGTACTTC. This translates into CASSETLNYEQYF.

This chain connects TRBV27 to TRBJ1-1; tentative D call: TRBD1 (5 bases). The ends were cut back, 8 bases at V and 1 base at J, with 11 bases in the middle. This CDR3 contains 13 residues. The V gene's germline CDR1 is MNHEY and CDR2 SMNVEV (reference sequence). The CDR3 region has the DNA TGTGCCAGCTCCAGGGATCAGAACACTGAAGCTTTCTTT. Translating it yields CASSRDQNTEAFF.

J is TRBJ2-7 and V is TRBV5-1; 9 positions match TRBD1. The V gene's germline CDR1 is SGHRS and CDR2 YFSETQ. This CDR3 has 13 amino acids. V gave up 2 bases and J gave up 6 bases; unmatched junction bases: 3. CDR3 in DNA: TGCGCCAGCAGCTTCGGACAGGGGAGCGAGCAGTACTTC. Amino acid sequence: CASSFGQGSEQYF.

The chain's CDR3 is CASSLRVLGTDTQYF. The DNA of the CDR3 is TGTGCCAGCAGCTTGCGGGTATTGGGCACAGATACGCAGTATTTT. The chain joins TRBV5-6 to TRBJ2-3; D is ambiguous. Germline V gene sequence: CDR1 SGHDT, CDR2 YYEEEE. V lost 1 base and J 1 base, leaving 10 bases between the germline ends. The CDR3 consists of 15 residues.

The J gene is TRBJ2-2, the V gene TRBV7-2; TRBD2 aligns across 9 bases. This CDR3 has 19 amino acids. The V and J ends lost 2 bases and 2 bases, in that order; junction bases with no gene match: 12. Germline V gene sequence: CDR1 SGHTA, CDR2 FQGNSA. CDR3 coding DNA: TGTGCCAGCAGCTTAAGATGGTCTAGCGGGGACCCCAACACCGGGGAGCTGTTTTTT. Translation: CASSLRWSSGDPNTGELFF.

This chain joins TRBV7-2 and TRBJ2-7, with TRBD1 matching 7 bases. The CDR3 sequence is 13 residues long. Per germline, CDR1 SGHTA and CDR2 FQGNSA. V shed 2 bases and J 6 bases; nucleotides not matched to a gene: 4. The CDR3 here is CASSLSRDSEQYF. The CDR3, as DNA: TGTGCCAGCAGCTTATCCCGGGACAGCGAGCAGTACTTC.

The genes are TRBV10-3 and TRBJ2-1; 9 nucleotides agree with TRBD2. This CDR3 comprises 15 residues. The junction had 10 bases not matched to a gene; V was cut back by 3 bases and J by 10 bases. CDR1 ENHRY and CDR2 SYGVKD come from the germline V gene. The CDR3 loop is CAISDGAGGGREQFF. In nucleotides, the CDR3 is TGTGCCATCAGTGACGGCGCGGGAGGGGGGCGGGAGCAGTTCTTC.

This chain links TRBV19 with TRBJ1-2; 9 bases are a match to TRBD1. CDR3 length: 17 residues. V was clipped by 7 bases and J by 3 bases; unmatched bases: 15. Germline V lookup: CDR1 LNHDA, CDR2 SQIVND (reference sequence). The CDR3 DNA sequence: TGTGCCAGTACCACAAGTAGGGGACAGGGTGAGGACTATGGCTACACCTTC. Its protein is CASTTSRGQGEDYGYTF.

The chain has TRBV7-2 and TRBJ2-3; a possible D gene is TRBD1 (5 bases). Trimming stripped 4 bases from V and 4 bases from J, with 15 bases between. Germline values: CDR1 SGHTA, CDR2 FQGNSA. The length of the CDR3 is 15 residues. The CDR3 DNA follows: TGTGCCAGCAGCTCGCCGTTCCGACAGTCAGATACGCAGTATTTT. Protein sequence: CASSSPFRQSDTQYF.

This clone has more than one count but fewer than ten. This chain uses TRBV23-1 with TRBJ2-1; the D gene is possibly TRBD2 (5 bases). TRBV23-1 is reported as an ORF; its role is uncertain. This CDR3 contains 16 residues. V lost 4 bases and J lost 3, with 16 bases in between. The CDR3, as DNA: TGCGCCAGCAGTCTTGGGAGAACTACTTTCTACAATGAGCAGTTCTTC. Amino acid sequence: CASSLGRTTFYNEQFF.

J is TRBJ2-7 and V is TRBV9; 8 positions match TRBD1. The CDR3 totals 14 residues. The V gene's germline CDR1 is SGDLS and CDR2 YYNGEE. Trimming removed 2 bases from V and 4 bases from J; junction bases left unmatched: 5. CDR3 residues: CASSVTDRAYEQYF. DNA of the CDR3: TGTGCCAGCAGCGTGACGGACAGGGCATACGAGCAGTACTTC.

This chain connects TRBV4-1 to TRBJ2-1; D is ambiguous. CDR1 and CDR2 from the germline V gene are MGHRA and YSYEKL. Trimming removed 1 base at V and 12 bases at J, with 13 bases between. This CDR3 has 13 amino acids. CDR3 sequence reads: CASSQVSTPRQFF. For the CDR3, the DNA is TGCGCCAGCAGCCAAGTCTCGACTCCGAGGCAGTTCTTC.

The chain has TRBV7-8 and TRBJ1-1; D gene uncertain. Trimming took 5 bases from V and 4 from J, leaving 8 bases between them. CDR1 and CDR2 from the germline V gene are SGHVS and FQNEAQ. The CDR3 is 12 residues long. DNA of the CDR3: TGTGCCAGCAGCGTTACAACCACTGAAGCTTTCTTT. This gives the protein CASSVTTTEAFF.

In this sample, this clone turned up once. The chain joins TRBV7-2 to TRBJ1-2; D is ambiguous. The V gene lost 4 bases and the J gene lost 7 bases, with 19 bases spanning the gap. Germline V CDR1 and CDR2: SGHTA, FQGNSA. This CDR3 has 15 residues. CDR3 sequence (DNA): TGTGCCAGCAGCTCCGAGGGCACCTCATCGGGTGGCTACACCTTC. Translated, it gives CASSSEGTSSGGYTF.

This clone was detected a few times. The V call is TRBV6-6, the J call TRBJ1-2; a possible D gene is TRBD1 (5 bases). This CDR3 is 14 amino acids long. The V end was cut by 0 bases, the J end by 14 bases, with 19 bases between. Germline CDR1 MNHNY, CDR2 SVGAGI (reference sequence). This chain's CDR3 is CASSYSKDTSLATF. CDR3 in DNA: TGTGCCAGCAGTTACTCGAAGGACACCTCGCTGGCGACCTTC.

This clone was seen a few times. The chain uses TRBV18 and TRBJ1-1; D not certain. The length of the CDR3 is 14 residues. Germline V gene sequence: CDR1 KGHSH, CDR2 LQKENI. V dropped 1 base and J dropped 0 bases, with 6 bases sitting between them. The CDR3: CASSPQEMNTEAFF. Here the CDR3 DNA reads TGTGCCAGCTCACCACAGGAGATGAACACTGAAGCTTTCTTT. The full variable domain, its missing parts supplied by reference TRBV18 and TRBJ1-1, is NAGVMQNPRHLVRRRGQEARLRCSPMKGHSHVYWYRQLPEEGLKFMVYLQKENIIDESGMPKERFSAEFPKEGPSILRIQQVVRGDSAAYFCASSPQEMNTEAFFGQGTRLTVV.

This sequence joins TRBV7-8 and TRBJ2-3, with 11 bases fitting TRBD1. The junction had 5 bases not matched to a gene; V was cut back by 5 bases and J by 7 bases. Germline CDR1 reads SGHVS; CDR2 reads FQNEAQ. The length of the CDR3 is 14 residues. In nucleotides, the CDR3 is TGTGCCAGCAGCCACCGGGACAGGGGGAATACGCAGTATTTT. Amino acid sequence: CASSHRDRGNTQYF.

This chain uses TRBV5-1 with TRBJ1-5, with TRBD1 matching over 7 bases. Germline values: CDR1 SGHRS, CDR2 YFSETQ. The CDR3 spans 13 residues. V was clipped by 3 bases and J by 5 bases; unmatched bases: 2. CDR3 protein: CASSSQGDQPQHF. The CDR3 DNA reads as TGCGCCAGCAGCTCCCAGGGGGATCAGCCCCAGCATTTT. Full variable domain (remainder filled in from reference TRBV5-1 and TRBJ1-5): KAGVTQTPRYLIKTRGQQVTLSCSPISGHRSVSWYQQTPGQGLQFLFEYFSETQRNKGNFPGRFSGRQFSNSRSEMNVSTLELGDSALYLCASSSQGDQPQHFGDGTRLSIL.

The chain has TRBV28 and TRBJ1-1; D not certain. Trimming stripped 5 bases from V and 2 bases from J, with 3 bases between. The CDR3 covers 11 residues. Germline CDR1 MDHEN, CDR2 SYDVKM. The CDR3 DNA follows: TGTGCCAGCAGTACTAACACTGAAGCTTTCTTT. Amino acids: CASSTNTEAFF. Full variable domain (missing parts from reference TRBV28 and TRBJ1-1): DVKVTQSSRYLVKRTGEKVFLECVQDMDHENMFWYRQDPGLGLRLIYFSYDVKMKEKGDIPEGYSVSREKKERFSLILESASTNQTSMYLCASSTNTEAFFGQGTRLTVV.

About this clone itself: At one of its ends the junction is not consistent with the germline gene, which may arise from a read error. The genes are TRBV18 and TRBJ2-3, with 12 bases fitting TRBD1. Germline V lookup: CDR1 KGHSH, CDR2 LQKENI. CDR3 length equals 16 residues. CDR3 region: CASSTFGTGGTDTQYF. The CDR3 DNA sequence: TGTGCCAGCTCAACGTTTGGGACAGGGGGCACGGATACGCAGTATTTT.

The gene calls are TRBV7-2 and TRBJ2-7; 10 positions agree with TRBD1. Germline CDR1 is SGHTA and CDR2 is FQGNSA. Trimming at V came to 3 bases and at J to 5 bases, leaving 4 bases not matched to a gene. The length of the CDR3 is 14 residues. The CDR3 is CASSFDRGRHEQYF. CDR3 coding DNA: TGTGCCAGCAGCTTCGACAGGGGGCGGCACGAGCAGTACTTC.

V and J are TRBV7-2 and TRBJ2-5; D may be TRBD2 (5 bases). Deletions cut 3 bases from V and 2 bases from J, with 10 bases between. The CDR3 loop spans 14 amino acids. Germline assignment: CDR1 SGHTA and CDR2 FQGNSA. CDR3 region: CASSLVGIQETQYF. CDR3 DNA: TGTGCCAGCAGCTTGGTCGGGATACAAGAGACCCAGTACTTC.

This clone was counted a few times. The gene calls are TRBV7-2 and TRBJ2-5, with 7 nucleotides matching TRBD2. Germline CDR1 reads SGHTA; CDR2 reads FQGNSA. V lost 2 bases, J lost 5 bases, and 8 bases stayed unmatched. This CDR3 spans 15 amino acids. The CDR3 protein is CASSLTTSVGETQYF. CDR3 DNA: TGTGCCAGCAGCTTAACCACTAGCGTGGGGGAGACCCAGTACTTC. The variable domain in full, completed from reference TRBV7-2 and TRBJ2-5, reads GAGVSQSPSNKVTEKGKDVELRCDPISGHTALYWYRQSLGQGLEFLIYFQGNSAPDKSGLPSDRFSAERTGGSVSTLTIQRTQQEDSAVYLCASSLTTSVGETQYFGPGTRLLVL.

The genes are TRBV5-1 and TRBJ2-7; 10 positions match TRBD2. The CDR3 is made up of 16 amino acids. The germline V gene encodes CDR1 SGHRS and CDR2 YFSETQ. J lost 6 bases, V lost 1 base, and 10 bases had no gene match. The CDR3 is CASSLNPSGSGLEQYF. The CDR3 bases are TGCGCCAGCAGCTTGAACCCTAGCGGGAGTGGGCTCGAGCAGTACTTC.

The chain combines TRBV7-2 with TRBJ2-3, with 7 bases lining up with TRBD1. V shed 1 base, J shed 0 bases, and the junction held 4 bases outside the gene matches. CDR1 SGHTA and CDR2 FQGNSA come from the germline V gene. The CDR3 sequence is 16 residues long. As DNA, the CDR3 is TGTGCCAGCAGCTTAGGGGGGACAGCTAGCACAGATACGCAGTATTTT. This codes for CASSLGGTASTDTQYF.